This T cell receptor (beta chain) comes out of a study of cytomegalovirus exposure and HLA in healthy donors. In the study overall: A prior study identified roughly 110 million unique TCR beta sequences from some 200 million T cells. Some 85 million unique TCRs from HLA-typed donors were held in an early data release. Study-level findings and limits: For TCR beta chains, V- and J-gene trimming was later linked to a missense DCLRE1C variant. Some TCR beta chains (164 of them) were listed as cytomegalovirus-associated.

With respect to this clone: The antigen is undetermined.

PCR involved 60 Vbeta and 13 Jbeta primers. TCRdb's copy holds only in-frame clones and misses some; the assay was immunoSEQ multiplex PCR. The data contain some 110,000 clones, around 84% of them singletons. The receptor's source is a man aged 30 to 39 in good health and CMV-seropositive. Sequenced sample: PBMCs.

CDR3 sequence: CASSIWRRTEAFF. The DNA for the CDR3 is TGTGCCAGTAGTATCTGGAGGAGAACTGAAGCTTTCTTT. The chain combines TRBV19 with TRBJ1-1; D unresolved. Trimming took 3 bases from V and 5 from J, leaving 10 bases between them. The CDR3 runs 13 residues. Looked up from germline, CDR1 is LNHDA and CDR2 is SQIVND (reference sequence).